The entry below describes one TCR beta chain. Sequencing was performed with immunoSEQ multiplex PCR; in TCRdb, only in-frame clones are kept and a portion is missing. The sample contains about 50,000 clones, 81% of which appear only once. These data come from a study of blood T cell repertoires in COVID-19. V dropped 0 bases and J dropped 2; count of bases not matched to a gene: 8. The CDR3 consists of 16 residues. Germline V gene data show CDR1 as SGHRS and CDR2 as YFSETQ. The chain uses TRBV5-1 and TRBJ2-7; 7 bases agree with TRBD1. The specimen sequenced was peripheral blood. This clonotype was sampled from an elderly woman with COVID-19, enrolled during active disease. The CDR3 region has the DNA TGCGCCAGCAGCTTGGCAACAGGGGCCGCACCCTACGAGCAGTACTTC. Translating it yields CASSLATGAAPYEQYF.